This TCR beta chain was identified in a study of T cells in Graves' hyperthyroidism and ophthalmopathy. TCR beta CDR3 regions were amplified from RNA. RT-PCR in the first round (using the HTBI primer set) targeted the TCR CDR3. Each CDR3 protein gets one entry after TCRdb re-called the multiplex PCR reads with MiXCR. This table has a few hundred thousand distinct CDR3 sequences, approximately 15% appearing once. This clonotype was counted only a few times. The V gene's germline CDR1 is MNHEY and CDR2 SMNVEV (reference sequence). V shed 4 bases and J 5 bases; nucleotides not matched to a gene: 4. This CDR3 is 13 amino acids long.

This rearrangement joins TRBV27 to TRBJ2-5, with 7 bases aligning to TRBD1. Sequenced input: blood. This receptor was identified in a young woman with Graves' hyperthyroidism. The CDR3: CASSSGGLETQYF. The CDR3 nucleotides are TGTGCCAGCAGTTCAGGGGGTCTCGAGACCCAGTACTTC.